Listed here is a single TCR beta chain. Its antigen remains unknown. The data were obtained in a study of T cell responses to AZD1222 COVID-19 vaccine. General study findings and limits: Donor demographics were predominantly white British with a female majority; clonal diversity may be underestimated. Unmutated variant regions are reportedly targeted by nearly half of spike-specific TCRs. Scientists sampled the repertoires only once the peak T cell response had passed.

The germline CDR1 and CDR2 sequences are SNHLY and FYNNEI. The CDR3 spans 15 residues. The ends lost 4 bases at V and 7 bases at J; junction bases unmatched: 8. Measured with immunoSEQ multiplex PCR; TCRdb has only the in-frame clones, and not every one. This sample has 160,000 or so clones, with around 94% found just once. V gene TRBV2 combines with J gene TRBJ1-5; 9 bases map to TRBD1. The sequence was collected from an adult in good health. The starting material was peripheral blood, obtained on day 0 of AZD1222 vaccination. CDR3 DNA: TGTGCCAGCAGTGCGGACAGGGGTGGTAAACAGCCCCAGCATTTT. The encoded protein is CASSADRGGKQPQHF.